One TCR beta chain is described in this entry. Its antigen is unknown. The data were taken from a study of T cell responses to AZD1222 COVID-19 vaccine. Study-level results: CD4 TCRs covered the whole spike, strongest at regions 160-218 and 743-854. The number of AZD1222 recipients seropositive at baseline was only six.

TCRdb keeps only in-frame clones here, not all; method: immunoSEQ multiplex PCR. The sample has tens of thousands of clones; roughly nine tenths are singletons. The CDR3 runs to 16 residues. After removal of 2 bases from V and 13 bases from J, the junction contained 14 bases not matched to a gene. Looked up from germline, CDR1 is MNHEY and CDR2 is SVGAGI. This specimen consisted of peripheral blood, obtained 28 days after the second AZD1222 dose. This TCR was recovered from an adult who received the AZD1222 COVID-19 vaccine. The chain uses TRBV6-5 and TRBJ1-6; 7 bases agree with TRBD1. CDR3 loop: CASSYRGPQASSPLHF. As DNA, the CDR3 is TGTGCCAGCAGTTACAGGGGGCCTCAAGCATCCTCCCCCCTCCACTTT.